This TCR beta chain was sequenced in a study of neurological immune-mediated disorders. Study results and caveats: Healthy controls had more TCR clonal expansion than multiple sclerosis, which showed the least, whereas HTLV-1-associated myelopathy showed the most.

In germline, CDR1 is SGHKS, CDR2 YYEKEE (reference sequence). With V trimmed by 4 bases and J by 8 bases, 14 bases remained unmatched. This CDR3 has 16 residues. In this sample, this clonotype turned up many times. Its target is not known. TCRdb passed the 5' RACE reads through MiXCR, listing each CDR3 protein once. The profile shows 55,000 to 75,000 distinct CDR3 sequences, approximately 5.1% of them singletons. This rearrangement joins TRBV5-5 to TRBJ1-2; 10 bases are shared with TRBD1. This TCR came from a human donor with multiple sclerosis. The donor label of this sample is uncertain. The material sequenced was PBMCs. Here the CDR3 DNA reads TGTGCCAGCAGCCCTTCCGGGACAGGGGCGGTGGGCGGCTACACCTTC. The encoded protein is CASSPSGTGAVGGYTF.